The 19 T cell receptor beta chains presented below share a single source sample, sequenced in a study of T cell clones after liver transplantation. Sequenced by immunoSEQ multiplex PCR; TCRdb stores in-frame clones only, minus some. Of some 120,000 clones in the sample, just over 90% were seen once. This specimen was CD4+ T cells from blood, taken 12 months after liver transplant. These receptor sequences come from a human patient who received a liver transplant. The graft donor may have given rise to some T cells.

The V and J genes are TRBV9 and TRBJ2-7; no reliable D call. The CDR3 runs to 13 residues. Trimming stripped 0 bases from V and 2 bases from J, with 6 bases between. Looked up from germline, CDR1 is SGDLS and CDR2 is YYNGEE. DNA for the CDR3: TGTGCCAGCAGCGTAGTTCCCACCTACGAGCAGTACTTC. Its protein is CASSVVPTYEQYF.

This clone was seen a single time. This chain uses TRBV21-1 with TRBJ1-5; the table's D call TRBD1 went unverified against the DNA. TRBV21-1 is termed a pseudogene. The CDR3 loop spans 15 amino acids. CDR3 coding DNA: TGTGCCAGCAGCAGCCTCTACAGGGTGTGTCAGCCCCAGCATTTT. Translation: CASSSLYRVCQPQHF.

This chain connects TRBV2 to TRBJ2-7; TRBD1 matches at 9 bases. The length of the CDR3 is 16 residues. Germline CDR1 is SNHLY and CDR2 is FYNNEI. Germline trimming cut 4 bases from V and 2 bases from J; bases unmatched to any gene: 9. The CDR3: CASSGETGGATYEQYF. The DNA for the CDR3 is TGTGCCAGCAGTGGAGAAACAGGGGGCGCGACCTACGAGCAGTACTTC.

This clone was seen just once. J is TRBJ2-1 and V is TRBV9; D gene unclear. V was clipped by 7 bases and J by 0 bases, with 8 bases between them. The CDR3 runs 13 residues. The germline CDR1 and CDR2 sequences are SGDLS and YYNGEE. For the CDR3, the DNA is TGTGCCAGCTCCTCTAACTCCTACAATGAGCAGTTCTTC. Translated: CASSSNSYNEQFF.

J is TRBJ1-4 and V is TRBV18; possibly TRBD1 for D (5 bases). V lost 3 bases, J lost 5 bases, and 7 bases lay in between. The germline CDR1 and CDR2 sequences are KGHSH and LQKENI. The CDR3 is 13 amino acids. The CDR3 bases are TGTGCCAGCTCACCGGACACCAATGAAAAACTGTTTTTT. It translates to CASSPDTNEKLFF.

The V gene is TRBV5-4, the J gene TRBJ2-5; possibly TRBD1 or TRBD2 for D (5 bases each). Germline V gives CDR1 SGHNT, CDR2 YYREEE (reference sequence). This CDR3 has 15 amino acids. V was clipped by 0 bases and J by 5 bases, with 14 bases between them. CDR3 loop: CASSLDRGAGETQYF. For the CDR3, the DNA is TGTGCCAGCAGCTTGGACCGGGGCGCTGGGGAGACCCAGTACTTC.

This clone was seen a few times. The chain uses TRBV5-1 and TRBJ2-5; TRBD1 agrees at 9 bases. Germline V gene lookup returns CDR1 SGHRS and CDR2 YFSETQ. CDR3 length equals 14 residues. V lost 4 bases and J lost 2; bases outside the gene matches: 3. The CDR3 coding sequence is TGCGCCAGCAGCAGAGGGACAGGGCAAGAGACCCAGTACTTC. This encodes CASSRGTGQETQYF.

V is TRBV25-1 and J is TRBJ2-1; D might be TRBD1 (5 bases). The CDR3 is 15 amino acids. In germline, CDR1 is MGHDK, CDR2 SYGVNS. The V end lost 5 bases, the J end lost 1 base, and 12 bases lay between the germline ends. The CDR3 DNA is TGTGCCAGCAGTCCTCAGGGAAGATCCTACAATGAGCAGTTCTTC. This encodes CASSPQGRSYNEQFF.

In its sample, this clone was seen once. This sequence joins TRBV5-4 and TRBJ2-2; TRBD1 or TRBD2 may be the D gene (5 bases each). This CDR3 spans 15 amino acids. The germline CDR1 and CDR2 sequences are SGHNT and YYREEE (reference sequence). V was pared by 5 bases and J by 6 bases, with 17 bases between. The CDR3 region has the DNA TGTGCCAGCAGTTTCGGGACCCCCACGGCCGGGGAGCTGTTTTTT. Amino acids: CASSFGTPTAGELFF.

The V and J genes are TRBV10-3 and TRBJ2-3; a possible D gene is TRBD2 (5 bases). Deletions cut 0 bases from V and 4 bases from J, with 8 bases between. The CDR3 consists of 14 residues. Germline CDR1 and CDR2: ENHRY and SYGVKD. CDR3 loop: CAISESSGADTQYF. In nucleotides, the CDR3 is TGTGCCATCAGTGAGTCCAGCGGCGCAGATACGCAGTATTTT.

The chain joins TRBV7-8 to TRBJ2-2; D may correspond to TRBD1 or TRBD2 (5 bases each). The ends were cut back, 3 bases at V and 4 bases at J, with 12 bases in the middle. CDR3 length: 15 amino acids. Germline values: CDR1 SGHVS, CDR2 FQNEAQ. The CDR3 here is CASSLWDDPTGELFF. CDR3 DNA: TGTGCCAGCAGCTTGTGGGACGATCCCACCGGGGAGCTGTTTTTT.

The gene calls are TRBV4-1 and TRBJ2-3, with TRBD1 identical over 10 bases. Germline V lookup: CDR1 MGHRA, CDR2 YSYEKL. The CDR3 runs 15 residues. V was clipped by 5 bases and J by 4 bases; unmatched bases: 6. CDR3 loop: CASSYRQGASDTQYF. In DNA form, the CDR3 reads TGCGCCAGCAGCTATCGACAGGGGGCCTCAGATACGCAGTATTTT.

This clone was seen a single time. This rearrangement joins TRBV28 to TRBJ2-7; no clear D gene. The germline V gene encodes CDR1 MDHEN and CDR2 SYDVKM. V lost 5 bases, J lost 3 bases, and 14 bases lay in between. The CDR3 totals 14 residues. CDR3 coding DNA: TGTGCCAGCAGTCGTCGGCTCGCCGGCTACGAGCAGTACTTC. Translating it yields CASSRRLAGYEQYF.

The chain is built from TRBV4-1 and TRBJ2-1; 7 bases line up with TRBD2. The CDR3 runs 17 residues. Germline CDR1 reads MGHRA; CDR2 reads YSYEKL. V gave up 1 base and J gave up 2 bases; unmatched junction bases: 8. DNA of the CDR3: TGCGCCAGCAGCCAAGCTTGGGCGGGAGAGGCCTACAATGAGCAGTTCTTC. It encodes CASSQAWAGEAYNEQFF.

V gene TRBV6-1 combines with J gene TRBJ2-3; possibly TRBD1 for D (5 bases). The germline CDR1 and CDR2 sequences are MNHNS and SASEGT. The CDR3 loop spans 19 amino acids. Trimming stripped 4 bases from V and 2 bases from J, with 25 bases between. As DNA, the CDR3 is TGTGCCAGCAGTGGACTCGACAGCTTCCAAAAATCTTACACAGATACGCAGTATTTT. It codes for CASSGLDSFQKSYTDTQYF.

This clone appeared a few times. This chain uses TRBV29-1 with TRBJ1-2; D is ambiguous. The CDR3 spans 11 residues. Germline CDR1 SQVTM, CDR2 ANQGSEA. V gave up 4 bases and J gave up 0 bases, with 3 bases separating them. The chain's CDR3 is CSVGANYGYTF. The DNA for the CDR3 is TGCAGCGTTGGAGCTAACTATGGCTACACCTTC.

The chain joins TRBV5-1 to TRBJ1-5; 9 bases are a match to TRBD1. CDR3 length: 16 amino acids. Per germline, CDR1 SGHRS and CDR2 YFSETQ. Unmatched junction bases numbered 6, after V lost 0 bases and J lost 5 bases. The CDR3: CASSLVGTGNDQPQHF. The CDR3 DNA reads as TGCGCCAGCAGCTTGGTAGGGACAGGGAACGATCAGCCCCAGCATTTT.

The chain joins TRBV2 to TRBJ2-1, with D hard to call. Between the trimmed V and J ends, which lost 3 bases and 0 bases, there was a span of 6 bases. The CDR3 length is 14 residues. Germline loops: CDR1 SNHLY, CDR2 FYNNEI. In DNA, the CDR3 is TGTGCCAGCAGTGACCTCTACTCCTACAATGAGCAGTTCTTC. Its translation: CASSDLYSYNEQFF.

This clone was seen only once. The V gene is TRBV27, the J gene TRBJ2-1, with 9 bases lining up with TRBD2. V lost 5 bases, J lost 9 bases, and 11 bases stayed unmatched. Per the germline V gene, CDR1 is MNHEY and CDR2 is SMNVEV (reference sequence). This CDR3 has 15 amino acids. Here the CDR3 reads CASSTEPGLAREQFF. DNA for the CDR3: TGTGCCAGCAGTACCGAGCCGGGACTAGCACGTGAGCAGTTCTTC.